The T cell receptor beta chain described here comes from a study of beta chain features in type 1 diabetes. Study-level results: People with Type 1 diabetes carried modestly yet significantly shorter TCRB CDR3s in all four CD4+ subsets.

A word on this clone: Its antigen is not identified.

The sequenced template was cDNA made from the entire isolated RNA. The data were produced by immunoSEQ multiplex PCR, yet TCRdb's version contains in-frame clones alone and is incomplete. The data show about 160,000 clones, with approximately 8.7% seen just once and 0.7% held by the top ten. Sequences were obtained from central memory CD4+ T cells from blood. The clonotype comes from a woman younger than 45 with type 1 diabetes.

CDR3 in amino acids: CASSANKGLGRVGQFF. CDR3 bases: TGTGCCAGCAGTGCCAACAAGGGACTGGGAAGAGTAGGGCAGTTCTTC. This rearrangement joins TRBV28 to TRBJ2-1, with D possibly being TRBD2 (6 bases). V was cut by 5 bases and J by 12 bases, with 26 bases left in between. The CDR3 runs 16 residues. Germline V lookup: CDR1 MDHEN, CDR2 SYDVKM.